These 2 T cell receptor beta chains originate from one sample sequenced in a study of blood T cell repertoires in COVID-19. The method was immunoSEQ multiplex PCR; TCRdb's version includes in-frame clones alone and lacks a portion of them. The table has over 120,000 clones, around 73% seen once. The sample comprised PBMCs or T cells enriched from blood (not recorded which). The receptors come from a woman in her forties or fifties who had recovered from COVID-19.

This chain links TRBV4-2 with TRBJ1-2, with 10 nucleotides matching TRBD1. Germline V gene data show CDR1 as LGHNA and CDR2 as YNFKEQ. This CDR3 has 17 amino acids. V trimming: 0 bases; J trimming: 5 bases; junction bases outside the gene matches: 9. DNA for the CDR3: TGTGCCAGCAGCCAAGATTCGGGACAGGGGCAAGTTTATGGCTACACCTTC. It codes for CASSQDSGQGQVYGYTF.

J is TRBJ2-7 and V is TRBV5-6; D is perhaps TRBD2 (6 bases). Trimming pared 3 bases from V and 2 bases from J, leaving 6 bases between. CDR1 SGHDT and CDR2 YYEEEE come from the germline V gene. This CDR3 has 12 amino acids. The CDR3 DNA reads as TGTGCCAGCAGCTCGGGGGCCTACGAGCAGTACGTC. It codes for CASSSGAYEQYV.